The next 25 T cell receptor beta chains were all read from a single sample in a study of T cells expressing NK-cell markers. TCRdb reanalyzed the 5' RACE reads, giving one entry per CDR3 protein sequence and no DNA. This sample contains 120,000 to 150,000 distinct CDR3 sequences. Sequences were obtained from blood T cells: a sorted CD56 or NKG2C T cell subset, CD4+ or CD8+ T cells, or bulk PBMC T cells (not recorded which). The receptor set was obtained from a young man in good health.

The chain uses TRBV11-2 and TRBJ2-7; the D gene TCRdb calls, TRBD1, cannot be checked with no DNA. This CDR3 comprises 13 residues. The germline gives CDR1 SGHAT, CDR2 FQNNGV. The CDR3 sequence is CASSGQGLREQYF.

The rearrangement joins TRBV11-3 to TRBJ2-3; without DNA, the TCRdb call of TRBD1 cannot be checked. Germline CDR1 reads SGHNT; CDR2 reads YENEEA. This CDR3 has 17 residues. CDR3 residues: CASSLGDPVRGTDTQYF.

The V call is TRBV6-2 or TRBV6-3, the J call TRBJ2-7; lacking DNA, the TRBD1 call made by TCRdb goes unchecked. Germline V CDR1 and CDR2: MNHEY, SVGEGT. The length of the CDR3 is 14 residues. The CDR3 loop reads CATRRTDLEYEQYF.

This CDR3 reads CASSEESGLADYEQYF. The V gene is TRBV2, the J gene TRBJ2-7; TCRdb's D gene call, TRBD2, goes unchecked for lack of DNA. The CDR3 has 16 amino acids. Germline V gene sequence: CDR1 SNHLY, CDR2 FYNNEI. The full variable domain, in which reference TRBV2 and TRBJ2-7 provide the parts outside the CDR3, is EPEVTQTPSHQVTQMGQEVILRCVPISNHLYFYWYRQILGQKVEFLVSFYNNEISEKSEIFDDQFSVERPDGSNFTLKIRSTKLEDSAMYFCASSEESGLADYEQYFGPGTRLTVT.

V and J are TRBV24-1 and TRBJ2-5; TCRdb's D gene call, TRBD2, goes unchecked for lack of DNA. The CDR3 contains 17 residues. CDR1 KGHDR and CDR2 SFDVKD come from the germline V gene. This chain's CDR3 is CATSDSGLAGARETQYF.

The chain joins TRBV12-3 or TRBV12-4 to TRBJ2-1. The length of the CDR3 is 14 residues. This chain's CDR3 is CASSPRSNLDEQFF.

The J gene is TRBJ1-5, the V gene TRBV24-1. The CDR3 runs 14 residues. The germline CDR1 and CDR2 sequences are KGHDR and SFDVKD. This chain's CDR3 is CATSDSSPDQPQHF.

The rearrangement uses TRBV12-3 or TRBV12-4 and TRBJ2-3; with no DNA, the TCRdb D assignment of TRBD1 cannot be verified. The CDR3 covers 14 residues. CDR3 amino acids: CASGFRALGDTQYF.

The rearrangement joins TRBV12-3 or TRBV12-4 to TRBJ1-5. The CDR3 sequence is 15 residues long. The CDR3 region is CASSPTDGPNQPQHF.

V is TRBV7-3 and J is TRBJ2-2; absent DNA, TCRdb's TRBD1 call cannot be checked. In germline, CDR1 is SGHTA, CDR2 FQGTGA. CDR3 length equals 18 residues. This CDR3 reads CASSLTPYRATNTGELFF.

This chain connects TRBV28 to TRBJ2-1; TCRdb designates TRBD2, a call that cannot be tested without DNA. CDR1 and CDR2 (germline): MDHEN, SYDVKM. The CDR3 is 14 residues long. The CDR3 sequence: CASSIRGLDNEQFF. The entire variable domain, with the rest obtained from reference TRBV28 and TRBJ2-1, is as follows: DVKVTQSSRYLVKRTGEKVFLECVQDMDHENMFWYRQDPGLGLRLIYFSYDVKMKEKGDIPEGYSVSREKKERFSLILESASTNQTSMYLCASSIRGLDNEQFFGPGTRLTVL.

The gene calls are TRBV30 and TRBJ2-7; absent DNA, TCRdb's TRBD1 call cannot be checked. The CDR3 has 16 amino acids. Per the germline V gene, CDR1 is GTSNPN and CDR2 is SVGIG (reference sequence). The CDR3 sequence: CAWSTGTGTGNHEQYF.

This CDR3 reads CASLDRGQNTEAFF. The rearrangement uses TRBV19 and TRBJ1-1; TCRdb indicates TRBD1, and absent DNA this call remains unverified. CDR3 length equals 14 residues. Germline CDR1 LNHDA, CDR2 SQIVND (reference sequence).

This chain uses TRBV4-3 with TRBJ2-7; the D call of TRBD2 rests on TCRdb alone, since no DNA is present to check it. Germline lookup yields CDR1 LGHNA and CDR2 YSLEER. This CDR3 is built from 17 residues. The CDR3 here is CASSQAHLTSGIYEQYF.

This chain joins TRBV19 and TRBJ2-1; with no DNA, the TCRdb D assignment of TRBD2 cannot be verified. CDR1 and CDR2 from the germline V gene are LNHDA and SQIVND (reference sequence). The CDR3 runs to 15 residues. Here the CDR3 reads CASSRLAGASDEQFF.

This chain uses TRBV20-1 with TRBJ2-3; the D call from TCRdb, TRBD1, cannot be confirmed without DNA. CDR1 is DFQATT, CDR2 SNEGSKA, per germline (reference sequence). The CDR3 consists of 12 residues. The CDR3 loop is CSARGAPDTQYF.

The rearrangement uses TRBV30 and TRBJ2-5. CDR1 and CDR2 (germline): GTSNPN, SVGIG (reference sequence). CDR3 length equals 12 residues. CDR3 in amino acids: CAWSGSQETQYF. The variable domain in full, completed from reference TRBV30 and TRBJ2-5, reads SQTIHQWPATLVQPVGSPLSLECTVEGTSNPNLYWYRQAAGRGLQLLFYSVGIGQISSEVPQNLSASRPQDRQFILSSKKLLLSDSGFYLCAWSGSQETQYFGPGTRLLVL.

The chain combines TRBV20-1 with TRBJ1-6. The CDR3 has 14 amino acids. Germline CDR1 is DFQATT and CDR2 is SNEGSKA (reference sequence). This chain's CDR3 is CSASEESYNSPLHF.

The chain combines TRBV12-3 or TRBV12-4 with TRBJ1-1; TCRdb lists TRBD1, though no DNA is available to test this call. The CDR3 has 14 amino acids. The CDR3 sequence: CASSSFDRDKVAFF.

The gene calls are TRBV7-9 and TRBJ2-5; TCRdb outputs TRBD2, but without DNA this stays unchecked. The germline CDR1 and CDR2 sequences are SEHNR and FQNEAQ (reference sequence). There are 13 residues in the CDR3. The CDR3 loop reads CASSPADWETQYF.

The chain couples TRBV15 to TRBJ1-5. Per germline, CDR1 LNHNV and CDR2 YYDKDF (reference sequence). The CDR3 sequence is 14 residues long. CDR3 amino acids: CATEVRSGGQPQHF. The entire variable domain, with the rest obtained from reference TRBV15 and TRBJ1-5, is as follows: DAMVIQNPRYQVTQFGKPVTLSCSQTLNHNVMYWYQQKSSQAPKLLFHYYDKDFNNEADTPDNFQSRRPNTSFCFLDIRSPGLGDTAMYLCATEVRSGGQPQHFGDGTRLSIL.

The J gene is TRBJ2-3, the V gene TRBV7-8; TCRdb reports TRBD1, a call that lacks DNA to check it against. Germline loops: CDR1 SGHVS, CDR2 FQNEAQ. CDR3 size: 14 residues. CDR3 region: CASSILTGSDTQYF.

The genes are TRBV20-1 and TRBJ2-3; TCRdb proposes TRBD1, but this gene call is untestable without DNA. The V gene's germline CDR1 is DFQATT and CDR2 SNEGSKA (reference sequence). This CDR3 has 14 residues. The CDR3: CSARDLDSGGTQYF.

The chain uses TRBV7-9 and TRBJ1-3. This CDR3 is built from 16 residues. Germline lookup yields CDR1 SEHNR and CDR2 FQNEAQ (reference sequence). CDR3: CASSPQGQNSGNTIYF.

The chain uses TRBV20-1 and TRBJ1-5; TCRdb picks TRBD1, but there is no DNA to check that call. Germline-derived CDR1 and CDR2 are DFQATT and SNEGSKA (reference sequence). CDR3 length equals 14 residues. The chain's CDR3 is CSALLGTGDQPQHF.